Sequencing of this T cell receptor beta chain was carried out in a study of T cells in localized non-small cell lung cancer. Findings and limits, study-wide: Within adjacent lung there appeared a median 57 of the top 100 tumor clones. Exceeding tumor, uninvolved adjacent lung had the highest T cell clonality. Sequence data derive from only one tumor region, so heterogeneity remains possible.

This table comes from immunoSEQ multiplex PCR, and its TCRdb copy is limited to in-frame clones, with some not included. The table shows some 71,000 clones, with 84% occurring only once. Comment on this clone: What it binds is unknown.

The CDR3 totals 10 residues. This TCR came from a female donor at least 60 years old with stage I lung adenocarcinoma. The chain carries TRBV21-1 and TRBJ1-1. TRBV21-1 is a pseudogene segment. The specimen comprised peripheral blood, sampled before any cancer treatment. This chain's CDR3 is CASSKVCPFF. DNA of the CDR3: TGTGCCAGCAGCAAAGTTTGTCCTTTTTTT.